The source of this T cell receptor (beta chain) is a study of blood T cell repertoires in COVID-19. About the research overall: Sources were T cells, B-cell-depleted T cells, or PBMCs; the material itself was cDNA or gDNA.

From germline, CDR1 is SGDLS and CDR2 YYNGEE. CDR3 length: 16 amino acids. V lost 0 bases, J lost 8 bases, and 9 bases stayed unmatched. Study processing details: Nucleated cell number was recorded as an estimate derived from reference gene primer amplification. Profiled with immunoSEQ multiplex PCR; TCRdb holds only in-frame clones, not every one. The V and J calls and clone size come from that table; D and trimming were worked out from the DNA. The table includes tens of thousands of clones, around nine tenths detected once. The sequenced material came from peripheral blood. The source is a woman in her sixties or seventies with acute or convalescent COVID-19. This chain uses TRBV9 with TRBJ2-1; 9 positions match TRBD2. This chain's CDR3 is CASSVGAGGYPDEQFF. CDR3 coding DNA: TGTGCCAGCAGCGTAGGAGCGGGAGGTTATCCGGATGAGCAGTTCTTC.